Listed here are 15 T cell receptor beta chains from one sample, sequenced in a study of blood T cells in healthy people across ages. Then a second PCR, running about 6 to 12 cycles, was carried out with a sample-barcoded 5' primer and a J-beta primer mix. In TCRdb, the 5' RACE reads were re-called with MiXCR into one record per CDR3 protein. The sample includes about 830,000 distinct CDR3 sequences, around 68% of them seen just once. Sequenced input: blood. These receptors all come from a man aged 25 to 40 in good health.

The chain links TRBV10-3 to TRBJ2-1; possible D gene TRBD2, 5 bases. V was shortened by 6 bases and J by 6 bases, with 15 bases between the two germline ends. The germline CDR1 and CDR2 sequences are ENHRY and SYGVKD. This CDR3 has 14 amino acids. The CDR3: CAISSGLLGNEQFF. The CDR3 DNA sequence: TGTGCCATCAGCTCCGGACTCCTTGGCAATGAGCAGTTCTTC.

This sequence joins TRBV24-1 and TRBJ2-2; D tentatively reads TRBD1 or TRBD2 (5 bases each). CDR3 size: 13 residues. CDR1 is KGHDR and CDR2 is SFDVKD in the germline V gene. The V end was cut by 3 bases, the J end by 8 bases, with 9 bases between. The CDR3 here is CATSDPGRGELFF. The CDR3 DNA sequence: TGTGCCACCAGTGATCCGGGACGAGGGGAGCTGTTTTTT.

The chain is built from TRBV3-1 and TRBJ2-6; D not certain. CDR1 LGHDT and CDR2 YNNKEL come from the germline V gene (reference sequence). Trimming removed 1 base at V and 0 bases at J, with 13 bases between. This CDR3 contains 18 residues. DNA of the CDR3: TGTGCCAGCAGCCAAGCATTAGGTTTTCGCTCTGGGGCCAACGTCCTGACTTTC. This codes for CASSQALGFRSGANVLTF.

The chain combines TRBV7-9 with TRBJ2-7, with a weak D call TRBD2 (6 bases). The V end was cut by 3 bases, the J end by 2 bases, with 14 bases between. This CDR3 region has 15 residues. Per germline, CDR1 SEHNR and CDR2 FQNEAQ (reference sequence). The CDR3, as DNA: TGTGCCAGCAGCTTGGGGGGTAGCGGAACCTACGAGCAGTACTTC. As protein: CASSLGGSGTYEQYF.

CDR3 bases: TGTGCCAGCAGCCAAGACTCGCGGGTCTCCTACAATGAGCAGTTCTTC. Its translation: CASSQDSRVSYNEQFF. This chain uses TRBV14 with TRBJ2-1; the D gene is possibly TRBD2 (5 bases). Germline lookup yields CDR1 SGHDN and CDR2 FVKESK. This CDR3 is 16 amino acids long. Trimming stripped 0 bases from V and 0 bases from J, with 9 bases between.

This chain uses TRBV6-6 with TRBJ2-6; D is uncertain. This CDR3 is 14 amino acids long. Trimming removed 3 bases at V and 4 bases at J, with 7 bases between. Germline values: CDR1 MNHNY, CDR2 SVGAGI (reference sequence). CDR3 amino acids: CASSYMNGANVLTF. For the CDR3, the DNA is TGTGCCAGCAGTTATATGAACGGGGCCAACGTCCTGACTTTC.

The rearrangement joins TRBV6-6 to TRBJ1-5, with D maybe TRBD1 (5 bases). CDR1 is MNHNY and CDR2 is SVGAGI in the germline V gene (reference sequence). V gave up 0 bases and J gave up 9 bases, with 18 bases separating them. The CDR3 loop spans 16 amino acids. CDR3 DNA: TGTGCCAGCAGTTACTCGAGGGACGCGGGGTTCCGGCCCCAGCATTTT. Its translation is CASSYSRDAGFRPQHF.

This clonotype was recorded only once. The germline gene is not matched at one end of the junction; a read error may be the cause. The J gene is TRBJ2-5, the V gene TRBV6-6, with 10 bases fitting TRBD2. CDR1 is MNHNY and CDR2 is SVGAGI in the germline V gene (reference sequence). The CDR3 contains 16 residues. CDR3 in DNA: TGTGTCAGCAGTTACTTCGCTAGCGGGGGAGGAGAGACCCAGTACTTC. Its translation: CVSSYFASGGGETQYF.

The chain has TRBV7-2 and TRBJ2-5, with D perhaps given as TRBD1 or TRBD2 (5 bases each). The CDR3 extends over 13 amino acids. Looked up from germline, CDR1 is SGHTA and CDR2 is FQGNSA. V was trimmed by 7 bases and J by 1 base, leaving 10 bases between them. CDR3 amino acids: CASTTGPQETQYF. The CDR3 nucleotides read TGTGCCAGCACCACGGGGCCCCAAGAGACCCAGTACTTC.

The V and J genes are TRBV6-4 and TRBJ2-1, with D unclear. The V end was cut by 7 bases, the J end by 4 bases, with 20 bases between. The CDR3 extends over 16 amino acids. Germline V gene sequence: CDR1 MRHNA, CDR2 SNTAGT. Here the CDR3 reads CASIDSVEEVYNEQFF. The CDR3 coding sequence is TGTGCCAGCATAGATTCGGTCGAAGAGGTATACAATGAGCAGTTCTTC.

This clonotype came up a few times. The chain employs TRBV6-2 or TRBV6-3 and TRBJ2-1; possibly TRBD2 for D (6 bases). The CDR3 consists of 16 residues. Germline CDR1 and CDR2: MNHEY and SVGEGT. V lost 5 bases and J lost 4, with 18 bases in between. The CDR3 protein is CASSAYLAGSYNEQFF. The CDR3 bases are TGTGCCAGCAGTGCGTATTTGGCGGGGTCGTACAATGAGCAGTTCTTC.

Worth noting for this clonotype: Just one base apart from a much larger clone, this may be a read error. The rearrangement uses TRBV10-3 and TRBJ1-5, with 7 bases aligning to TRBD1. Germline lookup yields CDR1 ENHRY and CDR2 SYGVKD. The CDR3 runs to 13 residues. J gave up 4 bases and V 10 bases, and 7 bases lay outside the gene matches. This chain's CDR3 is CARGTVFNQPQHF. The CDR3 DNA reads TGTGCCAGGGGGACAGTGTTTAATCAGCCCCAGCATTTT.

The CDR3 region has the DNA TGTGCCAGCAGTTTCGTAGGGACAGGGGTGCGCAATGAGCAGTTCTTC. As protein: CASSFVGTGVRNEQFF. This sequence joins TRBV27 and TRBJ2-1, with 10 bases lining up with TRBD1. There are 16 residues in the CDR3. V dropped 3 bases and J dropped 6; count of bases not matched to a gene: 8. Germline lookup yields CDR1 MNHEY and CDR2 SMNVEV (reference sequence).

The CDR3 is CASSLRDREVLETQYF. The CDR3 DNA follows: TGTGCCAGCAGTTTAAGGGACAGGGAGGTTTTAGAGACCCAGTACTTC. The chain couples TRBV28 to TRBJ2-5; 9 bases are shared with TRBD1. With V trimmed by 2 bases and J by 4 bases, 8 bases remained unmatched. The CDR3 length is 16 residues. Germline-derived CDR1 and CDR2 are MDHEN and SYDVKM.

This clonotype was recorded a few times. The chain employs TRBV4-3 and TRBJ2-4; D is unclear. V lost 0 bases and J lost 0, with 9 bases in between. This CDR3 has 16 residues. Germline loops: CDR1 LGHNA, CDR2 YSLEER. CDR3 DNA sequence: TGCGCCAGCAGCCAAGATCGGGCAGTAGCCAAAAACATTCAGTACTTC. It translates to CASSQDRAVAKNIQYF.